The source of this T cell receptor (beta chain) is a study of T cell responses to AZD1222 COVID-19 vaccine. Broader study findings: Vaccine-related CD4 TCRs covered spike, predominating at 160-218 and 743-854. Recipients of two AZD1222 doses showed rising Spike-specific TCR breadth and depth. Only five or six individuals given AZD1222 were seropositive at baseline.

To note about this clone: Antigen specificity is unknown.

TCRdb keeps only in-frame clones here, not all; method: immunoSEQ multiplex PCR. The top ten hold around 1% of the sample, which has 150,000 to 200,000 clones, under 95% seen once. The length of the CDR3 is 14 residues. J lost 6 bases, V lost 5 bases, and 7 bases had no gene match. Per the germline V gene, CDR1 is MNHNY and CDR2 is SVGAGI (reference sequence). The clonotype was recovered from an adult who received the AZD1222 COVID-19 vaccine. The sample consisted of peripheral blood, taken 28 days after the second AZD1222 dose. The chain is built from TRBV6-6 and TRBJ2-3, with 8 bases aligning to TRBD1. The CDR3 sequence is CASSPRTGRDTQYF. The CDR3, as DNA: TGTGCCAGCAGTCCGCGGACAGGGAGGGATACGCAGTATTTT.